The 10 T cell receptor beta chains reported below all come from one sample, sequenced in a study of molecular identifiers for immune sequencing clone quantification. TCRdb independently ran MiXCR on the PCR reads; one entry per CDR3 protein. The sample carries over 85,000 distinct CDR3 sequences, 30% to 35% recorded once. The material sequenced was naive CD8+ T cells from blood, with Jurkat cell RNA spiked in. As for subset: FACS-sorted CD8+CD4-CCR7+CD45RA+ naive T cells. These receptors all come from a human donor in good health. Some libraries in this study had Jurkat cell RNA spiked in.

This clonotype was seen at least ten times. This chain connects TRBV5-1 to TRBJ1-1; no clear D gene. This CDR3 is built from 12 residues. V gave up 0 bases and J gave up 3 bases, with 3 bases separating them. The germline gives CDR1 SGHRS, CDR2 YFSETQ. CDR3: CASSLVDTEAFF. The CDR3 DNA reads TGCGCCAGCAGCTTGGTGGACACTGAAGCTTTCTTT.

This clonotype was detected only a few times. The V call is TRBV20-1, the J call TRBJ2-7; no clear D gene. V lost 4 bases to trimming and J lost 2 bases, with 9 bases between them. From germline, CDR1 is DFQATT and CDR2 SNEGSKA (reference sequence). The CDR3 contains 12 residues. CDR3 sequence: CSANRDTYEQYF. CDR3 coding DNA: TGCAGTGCTAACAGAGATACCTACGAGCAGTACTTC.

This clonotype was detected a few times. The CDR3 sequence is CASSLVRVPYEQYF. In DNA form, the CDR3 reads TGTGCCAGCAGCTTAGTCAGGGTGCCCTACGAGCAGTACTTC. The genes are TRBV7-9 and TRBJ2-7; the D gene is possibly TRBD1 (5 bases). The V end was cut by 1 base, the J end by 2 bases, with 9 bases between. This CDR3 is built from 14 residues. Germline values: CDR1 SEHNR, CDR2 FQNEAQ (reference sequence).

The V and J genes are TRBV27 and TRBJ2-7; 8 bases are shared with TRBD1. The trim removed 4 bases at V and 6 bases at J, leaving 5 bases unmatched. CDR1 is MNHEY, CDR2 SMNVEV, per germline (reference sequence). The CDR3 has 13 residues. The CDR3 bases are TGTGCCAGCAGTTCCAGGGGGCTAGGCGAGCAGTACTTC. Its translation is CASSSRGLGEQYF.

The chain combines TRBV5-6 with TRBJ2-7, with D unclear. Germline CDR1 reads SGHDT; CDR2 reads YYEEEE. The CDR3 covers 14 residues. The germline V and J ends were trimmed by 0 bases and 3 bases, with 10 bases remaining between them. CDR3 region: CASSLVSSDYEQYF. The CDR3 nucleotides are TGTGCCAGCAGCTTGGTATCAAGCGACTACGAGCAGTACTTC.

This sequence joins TRBV11-2 and TRBJ1-1, with a weak D call TRBD1 (5 bases). Germline lookup yields CDR1 SGHAT and CDR2 FQNNGV. The CDR3 spans 17 residues. V was pared by 0 bases and J by 3 bases, with 17 bases between. The CDR3 spells CASSLEDFSSRDTEAFF. In DNA form, the CDR3 reads TGTGCCAGCAGCTTAGAGGACTTCTCCTCCAGGGACACTGAAGCTTTCTTT.

Regarding this clonotype: Since a much larger clone is just one base distant, this may be a read error. This rearrangement joins TRBV29-1 to TRBJ2-3, with a possible D match to TRBD1 (6 bases). There are 12 residues in the CDR3. The V gene's germline CDR1 is SQVTM and CDR2 ANQGSEA. The CDR3 DNA sequence: TGCAGCGGGACAGCTAGCACAGATACGCAGAATTTT. As protein: CSGTASTDTQNF.

Ten or more counts support this clonotype. V usage is TRBV7-9 and J usage is TRBJ2-7; D is unresolved. CDR1 and CDR2 (germline): SEHNR, FQNEAQ (reference sequence). The CDR3 consists of 13 residues. V lost 6 bases and J 3 bases, leaving 12 bases between the germline ends. CDR3 DNA: TGTGCCAGCAGTCCGGACGGTCGCTACGAGCAGTACTTC. Its translation: CASSPDGRYEQYF.

The sample holds many counts of this clonotype. The chain carries TRBV7-9 and TRBJ2-4; no clear D gene. The germline V gene has CDR1 SEHNR and CDR2 FQNEAQ (reference sequence). The CDR3 covers 12 residues. The V end was cut by 9 bases, the J end by 2 bases, with 8 bases between. DNA of the CDR3: TGTGCCAGTCGCGATTCCAAAAACATTCAGTACTTC. Translation: CASRDSKNIQYF.

This clonotype was seen a few times. J is TRBJ2-6 and V is TRBV12-3 or TRBV12-4; D gene ambiguous. V was cut by 7 bases and J by 2 bases, with 6 bases left in between. This CDR3 has 13 residues. CDR3 amino acids: CASNTPGANVLTF. The CDR3 DNA reads as TGTGCCAGCAACACACCTGGGGCCAACGTCCTGACTTTC.